This T cell receptor (beta chain) is from a study of blood T cell repertoires in COVID-19. Study-wide context: COVID-19 samples collected from the United States, Italy and Spain covered acute and convalescent phases. In each case, the material was cDNA or gDNA derived from T cells, B-cell-depleted T cells, or PBMCs.

The repertoire was sequenced with immunoSEQ multiplex PCR; TCRdb's copy has only in-frame clones and lacks some. The sample has 90,000 or so clones, 89% seen once. Trimming left V 3 bases short and J 8 bases short, with 15 bases between. Germline V gene lookup returns CDR1 LGHDT and CDR2 YNNKEL (reference sequence). There are 14 residues in the CDR3. The TCR was taken from a woman between 65 and 79 years old with acute or convalescent COVID-19. Sequenced: peripheral blood. The chain uses TRBV3-1 (or the pseudogene TRBV3-2) and TRBJ2-3; a possible D gene is TRBD1 (6 bases). The CDR3 loop reads CASSQGTIPSTQYF. In DNA, the CDR3 is TGTGCCAGCAGCCAGGGGACAATCCCGTCTACGCAGTATTTT.